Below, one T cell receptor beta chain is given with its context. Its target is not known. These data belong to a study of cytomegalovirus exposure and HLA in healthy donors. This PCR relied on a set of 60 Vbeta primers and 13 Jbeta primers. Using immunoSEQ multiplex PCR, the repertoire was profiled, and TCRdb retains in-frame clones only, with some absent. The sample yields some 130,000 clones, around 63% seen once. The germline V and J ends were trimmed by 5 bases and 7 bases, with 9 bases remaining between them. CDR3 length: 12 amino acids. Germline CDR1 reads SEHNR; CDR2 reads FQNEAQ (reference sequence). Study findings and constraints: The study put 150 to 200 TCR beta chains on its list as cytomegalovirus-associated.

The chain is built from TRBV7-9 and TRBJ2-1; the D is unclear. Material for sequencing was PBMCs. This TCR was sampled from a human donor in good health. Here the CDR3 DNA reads TGTGCCAGCAGCATTAGTCAAAATGAGCAGTTCTTC. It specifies CASSISQNEQFF.